This T cell receptor (beta chain) was sequenced in a study of cytotoxic CD8 clonotypes in ibrutinib-treated CLL. Study context: Response samples were drawn at a median of approximately 11 months of treatment, range 6 to 36. Productive templates averaged about 260,000 per sample, and productive rearrangements 90,000 to 100,000. Findings and limits, study-wide: Measured clonality at baseline was greater than in age-matched healthy donors and tracked with circulating CD8+ T-cell counts. An increase in clonality occurred at ibrutinib response, followed by a return toward baseline at progression.

Of note for this clone: As yet, its antigen is unknown.

TCRdb's table, derived via immunoSEQ multiplex PCR, lists solely in-frame clones and lacks some. The sample holds 150,000 to 250,000 clones, over 55% seen once. V lost 4 bases and J lost 7, with 13 bases in between. CDR1 and CDR2 from the germline V gene are SGHAT and FQNNGV. This CDR3 spans 13 amino acids. The V call is TRBV11-2, the J call TRBJ1-2; unclear D gene. Specimen: PBMCs, collected after 24 months of ibrutinib treatment. This TCR derives from a human donor with chronic lymphocytic leukemia. In DNA form, the CDR3 reads TGTGCCAGCAGCTCCGTAGGGTTGGGTGGCTACACCTTC. Protein: CASSSVGLGGYTF.